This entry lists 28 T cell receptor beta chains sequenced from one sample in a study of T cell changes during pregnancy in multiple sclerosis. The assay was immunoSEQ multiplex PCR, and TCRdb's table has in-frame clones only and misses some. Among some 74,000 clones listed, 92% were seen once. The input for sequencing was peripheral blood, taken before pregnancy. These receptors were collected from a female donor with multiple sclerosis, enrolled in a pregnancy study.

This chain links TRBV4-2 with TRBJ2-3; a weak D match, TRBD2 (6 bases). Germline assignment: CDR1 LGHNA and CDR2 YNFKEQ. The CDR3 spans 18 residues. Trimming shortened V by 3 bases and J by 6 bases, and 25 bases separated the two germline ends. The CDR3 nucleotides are TGTGCCAGCAGCCAGAATGGGACTCTGCACTCTATAACGGATACGCAGTATTTT. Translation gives CASSQNGTLHSITDTQYF.

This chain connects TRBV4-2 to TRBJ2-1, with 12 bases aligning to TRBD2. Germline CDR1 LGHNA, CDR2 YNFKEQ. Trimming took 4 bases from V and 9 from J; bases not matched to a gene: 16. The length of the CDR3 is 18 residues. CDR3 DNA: TGTGCCAGCAGCCCCACGCTAGCGGGAGGGCTGGTATTCCCTGAGCAGTTCTTC. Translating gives CASSPTLAGGLVFPEQFF.

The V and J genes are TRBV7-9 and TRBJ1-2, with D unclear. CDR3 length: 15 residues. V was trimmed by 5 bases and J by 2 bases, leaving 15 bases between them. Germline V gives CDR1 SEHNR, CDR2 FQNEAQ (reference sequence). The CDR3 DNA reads TGTGCCAGCAGCCCTAGTGTCCTCGAGAACTATGGCTACACCTTC. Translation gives CASSPSVLENYGYTF.

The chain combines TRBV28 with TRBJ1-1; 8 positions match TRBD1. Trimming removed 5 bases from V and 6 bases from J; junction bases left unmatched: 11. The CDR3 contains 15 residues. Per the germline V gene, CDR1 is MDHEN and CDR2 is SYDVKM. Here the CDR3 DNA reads TGTGCCAGCAGTGCCAGGGGGCGGGGGTCGGCTGAAGCTTTCTTT. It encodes CASSARGRGSAEAFF.

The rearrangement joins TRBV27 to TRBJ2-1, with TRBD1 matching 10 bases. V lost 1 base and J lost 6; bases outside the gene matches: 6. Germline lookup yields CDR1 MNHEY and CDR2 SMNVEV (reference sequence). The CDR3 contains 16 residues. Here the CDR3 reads CASSLLGTGVGNEQFF. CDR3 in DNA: TGTGCCAGCAGTTTATTAGGGACAGGGGTAGGCAATGAGCAGTTCTTC.

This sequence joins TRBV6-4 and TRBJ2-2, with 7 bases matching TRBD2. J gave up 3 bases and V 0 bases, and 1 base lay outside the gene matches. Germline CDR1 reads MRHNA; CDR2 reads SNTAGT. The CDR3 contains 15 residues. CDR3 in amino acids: CASSDSAGDTGELFF. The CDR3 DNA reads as TGTGCCAGCAGTGACTCGGCGGGGGACACCGGGGAGCTGTTTTTT.

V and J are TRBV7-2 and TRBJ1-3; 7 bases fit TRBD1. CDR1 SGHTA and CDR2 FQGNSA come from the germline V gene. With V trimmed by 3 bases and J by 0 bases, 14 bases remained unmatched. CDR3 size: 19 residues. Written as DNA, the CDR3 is TGTGCCAGCAGCTTCGCGGGACAGAATCGTCCACGCTCTGGAAACACCATATATTTT. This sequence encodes CASSFAGQNRPRSGNTIYF.

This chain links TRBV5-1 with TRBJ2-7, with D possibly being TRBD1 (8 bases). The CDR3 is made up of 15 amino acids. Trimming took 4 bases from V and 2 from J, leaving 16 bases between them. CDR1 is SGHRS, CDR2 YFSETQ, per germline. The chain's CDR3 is CASSREGTGAYEQYF. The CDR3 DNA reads TGCGCCAGCAGCAGGGAGGGGACAGGAGCCTACGAGCAGTACTTC.

DNA of the CDR3: TGTGCCAGCTCACCGGGTCTAGGTGGAGTCAGCTCCTACGAGCAGTACTTC. Translating gives CASSPGLGGVSSYEQYF. The chain joins TRBV18 to TRBJ2-7; no clear D gene. The CDR3 is 17 residues long. Germline V gene lookup returns CDR1 KGHSH and CDR2 LQKENI. V gave up 3 bases and J gave up 0 bases, with 18 bases separating them.

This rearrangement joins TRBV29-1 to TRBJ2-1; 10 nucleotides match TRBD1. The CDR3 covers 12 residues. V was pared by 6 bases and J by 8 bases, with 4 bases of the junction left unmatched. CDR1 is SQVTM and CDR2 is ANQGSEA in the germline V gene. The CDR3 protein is CSVEGQGYEQFF. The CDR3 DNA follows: TGCAGCGTAGAGGGACAGGGGTATGAGCAGTTCTTC.

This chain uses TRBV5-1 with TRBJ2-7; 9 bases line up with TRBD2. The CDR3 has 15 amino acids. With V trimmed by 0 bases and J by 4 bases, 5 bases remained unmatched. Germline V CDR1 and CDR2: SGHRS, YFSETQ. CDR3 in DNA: TGCGCCAGCAGCTTGGGTAGCGGGAGTCTATACGAGCAGTACTTC. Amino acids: CASSLGSGSLYEQYF.

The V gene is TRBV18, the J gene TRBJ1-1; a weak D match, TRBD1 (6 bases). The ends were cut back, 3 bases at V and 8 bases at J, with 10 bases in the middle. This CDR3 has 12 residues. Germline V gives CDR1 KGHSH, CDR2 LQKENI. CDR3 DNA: TGTGCCAGCTCACCCTTAGGGACAGAAGCTTTCTTT. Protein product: CASSPLGTEAFF. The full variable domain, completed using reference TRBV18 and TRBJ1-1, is NAGVMQNPRHLVRRRGQEARLRCSPMKGHSHVYWYRQLPEEGLKFMVYLQKENIIDESGMPKERFSAEFPKEGPSILRIQQVVRGDSAAYFCASSPLGTEAFFGQGTRLTVV.

The CDR3 coding sequence is TGTGCCAGCAGCTTATCGGGACAGGGTGCCGGGGCCAACGTCCTGACTTTC. It codes for CASSLSGQGAGANVLTF. This chain connects TRBV7-9 to TRBJ2-6; the match to TRBD1 covers 9 bases. The CDR3 runs to 17 residues. Trimming took 2 bases from V and 4 from J; bases not matched to a gene: 6. Germline V gives CDR1 SEHNR, CDR2 FQNEAQ (reference sequence).

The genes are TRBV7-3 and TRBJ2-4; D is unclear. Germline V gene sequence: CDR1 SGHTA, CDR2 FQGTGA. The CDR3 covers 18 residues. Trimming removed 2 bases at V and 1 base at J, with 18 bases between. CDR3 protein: CASSLGAGPPGAKNIQYF. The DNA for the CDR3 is TGTGCCAGCAGCTTAGGCGCTGGGCCTCCTGGGGCCAAAAACATTCAGTACTTC.

In DNA, the CDR3 is TGTGCCAGCATCGGTCGGGAGGGCCACTCCTACAATGAGCAGTTCTTC. This sequence encodes CASIGREGHSYNEQFF. The chain carries TRBV6-6 and TRBJ2-1; 8 positions agree with TRBD2. Looked up from germline, CDR1 is MNHNY and CDR2 is SVGAGI (reference sequence). V gave up 7 bases and J gave up 0 bases; unmatched junction bases: 8. This CDR3 is 16 amino acids long.

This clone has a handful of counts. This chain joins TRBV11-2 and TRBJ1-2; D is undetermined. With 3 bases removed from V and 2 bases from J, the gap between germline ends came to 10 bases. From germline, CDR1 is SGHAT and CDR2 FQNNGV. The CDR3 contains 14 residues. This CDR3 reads CASSFSSLNYGYTF. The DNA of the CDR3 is TGTGCCAGCAGCTTTTCCAGTCTGAACTATGGCTACACCTTC.

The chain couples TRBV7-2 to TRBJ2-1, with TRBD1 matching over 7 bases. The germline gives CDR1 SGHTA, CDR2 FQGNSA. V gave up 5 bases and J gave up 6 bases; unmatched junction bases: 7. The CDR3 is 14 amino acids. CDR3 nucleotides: TGTGCCAGCAGCCCTGGGACAGCTTTCAATGAGCAGTTCTTC. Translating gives CASSPGTAFNEQFF.

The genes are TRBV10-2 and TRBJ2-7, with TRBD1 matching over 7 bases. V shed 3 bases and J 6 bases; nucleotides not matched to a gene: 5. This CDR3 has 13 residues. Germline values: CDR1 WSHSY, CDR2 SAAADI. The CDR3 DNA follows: TGCGCCAGCAGTGATCGACAGGGTGGCGAGCAGTACTTC. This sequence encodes CASSDRQGGEQYF.

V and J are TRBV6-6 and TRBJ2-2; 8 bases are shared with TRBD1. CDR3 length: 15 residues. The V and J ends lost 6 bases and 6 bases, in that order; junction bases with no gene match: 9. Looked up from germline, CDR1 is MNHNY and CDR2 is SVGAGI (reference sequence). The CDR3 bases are TGTGCCAGCAGCCGTGGACAGGGAGTAGCCGGGGAGCTGTTTTTT. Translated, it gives CASSRGQGVAGELFF.

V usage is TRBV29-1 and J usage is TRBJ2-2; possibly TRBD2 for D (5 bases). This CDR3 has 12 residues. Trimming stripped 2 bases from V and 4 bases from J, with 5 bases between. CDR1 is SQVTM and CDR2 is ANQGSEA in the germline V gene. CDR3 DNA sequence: TGCAGCGTTGAAACTAGCACCGGGGAGCTGTTTTTT. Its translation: CSVETSTGELFF.

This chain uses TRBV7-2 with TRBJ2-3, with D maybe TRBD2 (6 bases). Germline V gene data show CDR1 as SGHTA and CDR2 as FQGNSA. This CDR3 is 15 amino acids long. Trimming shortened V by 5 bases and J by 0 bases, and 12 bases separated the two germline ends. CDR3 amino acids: CASSGTGGSTDTQYF. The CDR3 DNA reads TGTGCCAGCAGCGGTACAGGAGGGAGCACAGATACGCAGTATTTT.

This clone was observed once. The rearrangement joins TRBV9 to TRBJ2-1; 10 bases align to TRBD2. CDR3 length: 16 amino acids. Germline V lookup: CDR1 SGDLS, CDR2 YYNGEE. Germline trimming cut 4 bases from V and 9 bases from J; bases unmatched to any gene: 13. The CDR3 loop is CASSIYGTSVVTEQFF. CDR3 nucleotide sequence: TGTGCCAGCAGCATATATGGGACTAGCGTTGTCACTGAGCAGTTCTTC.

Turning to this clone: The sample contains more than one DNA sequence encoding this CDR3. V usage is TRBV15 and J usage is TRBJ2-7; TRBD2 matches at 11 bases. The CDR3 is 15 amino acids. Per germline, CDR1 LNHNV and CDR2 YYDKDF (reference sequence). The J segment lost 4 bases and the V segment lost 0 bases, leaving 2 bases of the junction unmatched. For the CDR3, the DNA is TGTGCCACCAGCAGAGATACTAGCGGGAGTTACGAGCAGTACTTC. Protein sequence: CATSRDTSGSYEQYF.

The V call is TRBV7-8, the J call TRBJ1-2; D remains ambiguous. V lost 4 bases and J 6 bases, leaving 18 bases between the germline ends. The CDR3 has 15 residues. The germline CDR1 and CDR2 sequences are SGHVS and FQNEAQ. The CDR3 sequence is CASSSRRNLRDGYTF. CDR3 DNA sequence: TGTGCCAGCAGCTCCCGGCGTAATTTACGGGATGGCTACACCTTC.

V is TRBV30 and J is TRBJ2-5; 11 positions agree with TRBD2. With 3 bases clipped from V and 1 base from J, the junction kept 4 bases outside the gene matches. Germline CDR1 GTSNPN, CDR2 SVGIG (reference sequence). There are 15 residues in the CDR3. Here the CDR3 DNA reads TGTGCCTGGAGAAGACTAGCGGGACCCCAAGAGACCCAGTACTTC. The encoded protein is CAWRRLAGPQETQYF.

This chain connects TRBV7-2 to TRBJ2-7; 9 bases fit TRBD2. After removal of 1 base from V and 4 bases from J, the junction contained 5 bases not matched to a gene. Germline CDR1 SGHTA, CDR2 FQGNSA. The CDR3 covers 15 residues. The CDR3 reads CASSLGLAGLYEQYF. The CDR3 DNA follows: TGTGCCAGCAGCTTAGGGCTAGCGGGACTGTACGAGCAGTACTTC.

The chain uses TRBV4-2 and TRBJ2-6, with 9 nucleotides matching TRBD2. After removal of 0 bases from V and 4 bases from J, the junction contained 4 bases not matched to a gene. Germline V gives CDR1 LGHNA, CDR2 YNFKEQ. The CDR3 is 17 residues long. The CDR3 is CASSQDSGSRGANVLTF. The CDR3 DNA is TGTGCCAGCAGCCAAGATAGCGGGAGTCGAGGGGCCAACGTCCTGACTTTC.

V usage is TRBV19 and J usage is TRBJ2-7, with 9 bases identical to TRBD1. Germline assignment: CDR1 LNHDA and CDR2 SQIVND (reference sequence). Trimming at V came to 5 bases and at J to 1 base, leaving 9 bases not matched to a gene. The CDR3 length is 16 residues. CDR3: CASSPLDRGSSYEQYF. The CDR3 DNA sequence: TGTGCCAGTAGTCCGTTGGACAGGGGATCGTCCTACGAGCAGTACTTC.